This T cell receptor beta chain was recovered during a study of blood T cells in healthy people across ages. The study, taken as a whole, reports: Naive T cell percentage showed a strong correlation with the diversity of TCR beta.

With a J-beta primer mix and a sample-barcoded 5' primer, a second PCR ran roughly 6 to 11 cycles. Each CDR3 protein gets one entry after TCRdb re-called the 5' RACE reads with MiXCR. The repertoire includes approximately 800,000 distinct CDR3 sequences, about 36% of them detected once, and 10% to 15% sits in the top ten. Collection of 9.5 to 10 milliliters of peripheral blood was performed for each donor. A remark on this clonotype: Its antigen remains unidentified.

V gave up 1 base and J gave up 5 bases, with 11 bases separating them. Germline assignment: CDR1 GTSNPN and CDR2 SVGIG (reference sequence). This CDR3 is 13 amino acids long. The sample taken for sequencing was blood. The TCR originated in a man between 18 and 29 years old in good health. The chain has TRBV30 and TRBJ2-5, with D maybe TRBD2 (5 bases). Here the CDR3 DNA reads TGTGCCTGGAGTGGGTCGGGGTGGGAGACCCAGTACTTC. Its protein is CAWSGSGWETQYF.